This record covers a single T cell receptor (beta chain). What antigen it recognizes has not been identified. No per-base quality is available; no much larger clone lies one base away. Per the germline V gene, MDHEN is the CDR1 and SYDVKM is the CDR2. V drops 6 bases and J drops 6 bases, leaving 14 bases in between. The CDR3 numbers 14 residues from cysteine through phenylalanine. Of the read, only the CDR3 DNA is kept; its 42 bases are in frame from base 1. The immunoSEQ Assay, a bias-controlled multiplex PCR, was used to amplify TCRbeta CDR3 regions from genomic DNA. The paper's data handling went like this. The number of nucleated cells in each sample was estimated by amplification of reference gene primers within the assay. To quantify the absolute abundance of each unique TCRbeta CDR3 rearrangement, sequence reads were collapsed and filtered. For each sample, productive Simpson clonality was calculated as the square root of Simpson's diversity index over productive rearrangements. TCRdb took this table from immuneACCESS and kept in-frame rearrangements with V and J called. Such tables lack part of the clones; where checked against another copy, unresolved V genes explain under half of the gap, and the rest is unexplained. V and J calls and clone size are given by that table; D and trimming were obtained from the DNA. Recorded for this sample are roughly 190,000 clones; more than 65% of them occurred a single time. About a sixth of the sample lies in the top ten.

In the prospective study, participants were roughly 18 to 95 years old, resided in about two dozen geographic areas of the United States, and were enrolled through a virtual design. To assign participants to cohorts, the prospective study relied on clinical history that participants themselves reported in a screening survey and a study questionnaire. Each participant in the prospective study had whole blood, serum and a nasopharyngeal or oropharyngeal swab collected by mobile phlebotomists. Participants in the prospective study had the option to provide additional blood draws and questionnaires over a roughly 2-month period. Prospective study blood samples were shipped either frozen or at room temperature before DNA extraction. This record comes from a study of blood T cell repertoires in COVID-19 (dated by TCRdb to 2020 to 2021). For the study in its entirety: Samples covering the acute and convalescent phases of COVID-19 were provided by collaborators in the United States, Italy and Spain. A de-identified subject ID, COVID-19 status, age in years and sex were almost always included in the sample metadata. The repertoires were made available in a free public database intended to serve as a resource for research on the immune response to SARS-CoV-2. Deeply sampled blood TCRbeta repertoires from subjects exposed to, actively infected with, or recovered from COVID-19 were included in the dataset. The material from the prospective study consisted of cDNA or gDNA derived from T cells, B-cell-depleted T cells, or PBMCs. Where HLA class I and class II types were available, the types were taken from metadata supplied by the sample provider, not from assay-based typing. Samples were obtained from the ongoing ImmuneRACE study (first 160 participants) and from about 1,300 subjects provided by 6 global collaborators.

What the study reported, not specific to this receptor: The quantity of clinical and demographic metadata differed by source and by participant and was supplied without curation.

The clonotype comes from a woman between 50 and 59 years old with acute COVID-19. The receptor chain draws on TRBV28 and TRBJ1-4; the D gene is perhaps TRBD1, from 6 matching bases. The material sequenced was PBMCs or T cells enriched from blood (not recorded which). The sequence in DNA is TGTGCCAGCAGACCCGGGACATGGGATGAAAAACTGTTTTTT. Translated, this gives CASRPGTWDEKLFF.